These 3 T cell receptor beta chains came from one sample sequenced in a study of response to subunit inactivated influenza vaccine. TCRdb called the RT-PCR reads again in MiXCR, with one record for every CDR3 protein. Among about 800,000 distinct CDR3 sequences, around 21% were seen once, and the ten largest hold roughly 10%. The source material was PBMCs from blood, sampled 5 days after vaccination. These receptors all stem from a man aged 50 to 59 who received an inactivated influenza vaccine.

This chain joins TRBV5-1 and TRBJ1-2, with D tentatively TRBD1 (6 bases). Germline values: CDR1 SGHRS, CDR2 YFSETQ. This CDR3 spans 15 amino acids. V lost 5 bases and J 3 bases, leaving 17 bases between the germline ends. DNA for the CDR3: TGCGCCAGCAGTCAACGTACAGGGTTTGACTATGGCTACACCTTC. Protein sequence: CASSQRTGFDYGYTF.

The V and J genes are TRBV20-1 and TRBJ2-5; 11 bases are shared with TRBD2. Per germline, CDR1 DFQATT and CDR2 SNEGSKA (reference sequence). This CDR3 spans 15 amino acids. V shed 2 bases, J shed 5 bases, and the junction held 7 bases outside the gene matches. CDR3 sequence: CSARISGRAEETQYF. CDR3 bases: TGCAGTGCTAGAATTAGCGGGAGGGCCGAGGAGACCCAGTACTTC.

This clonotype was counted a few times. The chain has TRBV4-3 and TRBJ2-3; no firm D call. The germline gives CDR1 LGHNA, CDR2 YSLEER. The CDR3 totals 14 residues. V shed 0 bases and J shed 3 bases, with 7 bases lying between them. CDR3 coding DNA: TGCGCCAGCAGCCAAGAGTTGGGGACAGATACGCAGTATTTT. Its protein is CASSQELGTDTQYF.